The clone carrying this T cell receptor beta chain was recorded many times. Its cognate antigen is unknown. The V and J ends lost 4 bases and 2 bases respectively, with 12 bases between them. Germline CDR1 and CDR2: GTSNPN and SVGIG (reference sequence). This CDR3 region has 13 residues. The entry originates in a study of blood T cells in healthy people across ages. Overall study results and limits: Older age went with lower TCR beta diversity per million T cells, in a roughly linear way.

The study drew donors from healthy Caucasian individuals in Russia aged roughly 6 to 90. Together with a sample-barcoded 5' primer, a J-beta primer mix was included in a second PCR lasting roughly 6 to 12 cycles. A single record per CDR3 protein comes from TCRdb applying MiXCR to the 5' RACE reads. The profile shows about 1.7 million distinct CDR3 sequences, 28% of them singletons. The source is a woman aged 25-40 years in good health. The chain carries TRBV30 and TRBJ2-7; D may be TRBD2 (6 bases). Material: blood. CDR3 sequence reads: CAWMGGLTYEQYF. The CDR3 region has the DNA TGTGCCTGGATGGGGGGATTGACCTACGAGCAGTACTTC.